This TCR beta chain was retrieved from a study of T cell responses to AZD1222 COVID-19 vaccine. Turning to the study itself: The study pooled second doses at about 4 or about 12 weeks. Study results and limitations: Only five or six AZD1222 recipients were seropositive at baseline. Regions 160-218 and 743-854 dominated among vaccine-associated CD4 TCRs spanning spike.

As regards this clone: Its antigen is currently unknown.

TCRdb's copy holds only in-frame clones and misses some; the assay was immunoSEQ multiplex PCR. The sample contains about 120,000 clones, 80% to 95% of which appear only once. Germline V lookup: CDR1 SGDLS, CDR2 YYNGEE. The length of the CDR3 is 14 residues. V was shortened by 1 base and J by 6 bases, with 10 bases between the two germline ends. The input for sequencing was peripheral blood, taken on day 0 of AZD1222 vaccination. The rearrangement links TRBV9 to TRBJ1-4; D is perhaps TRBD1 (5 bases). This receptor was identified in an adult in good health. In nucleotides, the CDR3 is TGTGCCAGCAGCGTACGGGGCGCGGATGAAAAACTGTTTTTT. This sequence encodes CASSVRGADEKLFF.